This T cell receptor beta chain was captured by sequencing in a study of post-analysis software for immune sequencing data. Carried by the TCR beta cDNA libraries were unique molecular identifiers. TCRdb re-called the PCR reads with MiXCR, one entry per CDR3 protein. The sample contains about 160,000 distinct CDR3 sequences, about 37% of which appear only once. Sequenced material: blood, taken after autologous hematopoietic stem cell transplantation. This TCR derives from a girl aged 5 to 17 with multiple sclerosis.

CDR3 nucleotides: TGTGCCAGCAGCCCAGGGACAGGGGGCAGAGCAGATACGGAATATTTT. The encoded protein is CASSPGTGGRADTEYF. The chain uses TRBV12-3 or TRBV12-4 and TRBJ2-3, with 12 bases aligning to TRBD1. V dropped 6 bases and J dropped 15; count of bases not matched to a gene: 19. There are 16 residues in the CDR3.